This entry describes one T cell receptor (beta chain). Its antigen is unidentified. Only Caucasian adults living in Nashville, Tennessee made up the donor group. The data derive from a study of shared clonotypes between healthy human individuals. At the level of the study: Per donor, three plates held CD4 naive cells, three held CD4 memory, two held CD8 naive and one held CD8 memory. Study-level findings and limits: Generation probabilities were higher for clonotypes shared across all four sorted-subset donors than for unshared ones. Larger richness was generally estimated for naive than memory subsets.

Produced via immunoSEQ multiplex PCR; TCRdb's table is partial and in-frame only. The sample lists more than 2,000,000 clones; 85% to 95% were seen once. Sequencing was done on a sample of naive CD4+ T cells from PBMCs. Sample subset: CD45RA+ positively selected. The TCR comes from a man between 18 and 35 years old in good health. Some clones in this sample may be carry-over from other donors' samples.

CDR3 nucleotide sequence: TGTGCCAGCAGTCACCGGGACAGGGATGAAAAACTGTTTTTT. Its protein product is CASSHRDRDEKLFF. The chain has TRBV6-1 and TRBJ1-4, with 9 bases aligning to TRBD1. In germline, CDR1 is MNHNS, CDR2 SASEGT. The CDR3 is made up of 14 amino acids. V was clipped by 5 bases and J by 6 bases; unmatched bases: 4.